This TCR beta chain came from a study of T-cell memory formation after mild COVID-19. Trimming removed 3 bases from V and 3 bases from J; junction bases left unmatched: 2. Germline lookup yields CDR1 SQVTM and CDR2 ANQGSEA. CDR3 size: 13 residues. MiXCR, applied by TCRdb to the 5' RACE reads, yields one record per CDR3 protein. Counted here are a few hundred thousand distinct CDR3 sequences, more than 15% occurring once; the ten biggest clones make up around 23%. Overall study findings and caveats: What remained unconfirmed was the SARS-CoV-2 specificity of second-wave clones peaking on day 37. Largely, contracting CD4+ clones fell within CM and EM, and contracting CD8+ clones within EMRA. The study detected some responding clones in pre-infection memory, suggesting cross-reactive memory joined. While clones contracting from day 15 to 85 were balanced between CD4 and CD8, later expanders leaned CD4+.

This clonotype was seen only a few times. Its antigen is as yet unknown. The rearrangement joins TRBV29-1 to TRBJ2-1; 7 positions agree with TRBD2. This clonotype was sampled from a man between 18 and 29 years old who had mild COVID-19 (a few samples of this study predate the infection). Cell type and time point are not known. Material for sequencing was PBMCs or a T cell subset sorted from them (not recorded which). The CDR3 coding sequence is TGCAGCGTTGAGTGGGGGGGCTACAATGAGCAGTTCTTC. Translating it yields CSVEWGGYNEQFF.